Here is one T cell receptor (beta chain) with its context. The germline V gene has CDR1 SGHNT and CDR2 YYREEE (reference sequence). There are 14 residues in the CDR3. The V segment lost 2 bases and the J segment 6 bases; nucleotides outside the gene matches: 6. Time point in this sample: baseline pretreatment blood. The treatment is: 15 Gy SBRT to primary tumor, nephrectomy 4 weeks later. Sequencing was performed with immunoSEQ multiplex PCR; in TCRdb, only in-frame clones are kept and a portion is missing. The sample shows about 160,000 clones, less than 90% of them seen only once. This entry belongs to a study of radiation and T cells in renal cell carcinoma. Study at large: Nephrectomy followed 15 Gy stereotactic body radiation by 4 weeks.

This material consisted of blood, taken from a patient whose treatment included radiotherapy and nephrectomy. The chain is built from TRBV5-4 and TRBJ1-2; 8 nucleotides match TRBD1. The receptor was isolated from a woman in her seventies with renal cell carcinoma. DNA for the CDR3: TGTGCCAGCAGCTTAGGACAGGGTGGTAATGGCTACACCTTC. Amino acid sequence: CASSLGQGGNGYTF.